This TCR beta chain was profiled in a study of CD8 T cells in ankylosing spondylitis. Study results and limitations: Characteristic of ankylosing spondylitis blood, it appeared, was a TCR beta motif comprising several highly homologous variants. Disease-linked clones bore a CD8+ phenotype and were relatively rare in peripheral blood.

TCRdb re-called the 5' RACE reads with MiXCR, one entry per CDR3 protein. The table shows approximately 150,000 distinct CDR3 sequences, with around 32% occurring only once. About this clonotype itself: The target antigen is unknown.

This CDR3 is built from 15 residues. V gave up 2 bases and J gave up 7 bases; unmatched junction bases: 4. CDR1 is SQVTM, CDR2 ANQGSEA, per germline. Sequencing input: synovial fluid, either unsorted or a sorted T cell fraction (not recorded which). The receptor's source is a male donor with ankylosing spondylitis. The genes are TRBV29-1 and TRBJ2-1; 14 positions match TRBD2. DNA for the CDR3: TGCAGCGTTGAACCCGGGACTAGCGGGAGTAATGAGCAGTTCTTC. This codes for CSVEPGTSGSNEQFF.